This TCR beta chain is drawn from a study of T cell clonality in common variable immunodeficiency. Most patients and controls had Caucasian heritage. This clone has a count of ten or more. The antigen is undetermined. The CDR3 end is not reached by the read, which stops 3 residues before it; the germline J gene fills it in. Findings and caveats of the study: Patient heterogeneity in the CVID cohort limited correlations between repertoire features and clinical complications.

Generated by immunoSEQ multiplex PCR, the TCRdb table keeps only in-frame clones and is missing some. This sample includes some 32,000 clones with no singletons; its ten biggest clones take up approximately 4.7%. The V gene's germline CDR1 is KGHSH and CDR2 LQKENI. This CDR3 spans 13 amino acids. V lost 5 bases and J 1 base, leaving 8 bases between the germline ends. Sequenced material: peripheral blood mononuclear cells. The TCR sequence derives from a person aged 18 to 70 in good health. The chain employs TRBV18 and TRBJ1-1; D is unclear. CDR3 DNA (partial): TGTGCCAGCTCATCCGAAGGGAACACTGAA. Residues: CASSSEGNTE. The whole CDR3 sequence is CASSSEGNTEAFF.